This paragraph covers one T cell receptor (beta chain) sequence. TCRdb re-called the RT-PCR reads with MiXCR, one entry per CDR3 protein. This table holds approximately 200,000 distinct CDR3 sequences, around two fifths found once. This entry comes from a study of patients and donors after allogeneic stem cell transplantation. The CDR3 extends over 15 amino acids. V lost 3 bases to trimming and J lost 2 bases, with 13 bases between them. Germline CDR1 LGHNA, CDR2 YSLEER. The source is a human donor who was either an allogeneic HSCT recipient or a stem cell or donor lymphocyte infusion donor (not recorded which). It is not recorded whose cells these are; they may come from a transplant donor. Material: blood, either unsorted or a sorted T cell fraction (not recorded which). The rearrangement uses TRBV4-3 and TRBJ2-5, with unresolved D. The CDR3 sequence is CASSHNVNLQETQYF. CDR3 nucleotides: TGCGCCAGCAGCCATAACGTGAACCTACAAGAGACCCAGTACTTC.